Reported below is one T cell receptor (beta chain). The data stem from a study of T cell changes during pregnancy in multiple sclerosis. Libraries were prepared by immunoSEQ multiplex PCR; TCRdb keeps only in-frame clonotypes and omits some of them. The sample yields about 41,000 clones, 89% seen once. V was pared by 1 base and J by 2 bases, with 10 bases between. The CDR3 consists of 15 residues. The germline V gene encodes CDR1 MDHEN and CDR2 SYDVKM. Material: CD4+ T cells from peripheral blood mononuclear cells, obtained in the first trimester of pregnancy. The V and J genes are TRBV28 and TRBJ2-3; D perhaps matches TRBD2 (5 bases). The receptor's source is a female donor with multiple sclerosis, enrolled in a pregnancy study. The chain's CDR3 is CASSLYRGYTDTQYF. DNA of the CDR3: TGTGCCAGCAGTTTATACCGAGGGTACACAGATACGCAGTATTTT. The full variable domain, in which reference TRBV28 and TRBJ2-3 provide the parts outside the CDR3, is DVKVTQSSRYLVKRTGEKVFLECVQDMDHENMFWYRQDPGLGLRLIYFSYDVKMKEKGDIPEGYSVSREKKERFSLILESASTNQTSMYLCASSLYRGYTDTQYFGPGTRLTVL.